The rows below give T cell receptor beta chains drawn from one sample of a study of T cells after yellow fever vaccination. MiXCR, run by TCRdb on the 5' RACE reads, gives a single entry per CDR3 protein. This repertoire shows approximately 160,000 distinct CDR3 sequences, 7% to 10% found once; its top ten account for around 35%. The specimen comprised CD8+ T cells sorted from PBMCs, sampled 45 days after the yellow fever booster vaccination. These receptors were collected from a man younger than 35 who received the YFV17D yellow fever vaccine. Each CDR3 is given with its conserved first and last residue. D genes are given only for firm matches. Expanded clones get a size class; other rows say once, few or many, or leave the size out.

TRBV27	few	TRBD1	TRBJ2-5	TGTGCCAGCAGTTTATCGGTACAGGGGGCGTCGAGTGGCGAGACCCAGTACTTC	CASSLSVQGASSGETQYF
TRBV14	.	TRBD2	TRBJ2-3	TGTGCCAGCAGCCAAGATCTGACCGGGACTAGCGGCACAGATACGCAGTATTTT	CASSQDLTGTSGTDTQYF
TRBV6-1	.	.	TRBJ1-1	TGTGCCAGCAGTGAAGCGCAGTTTGGGGGTAGGTACACTGAAGCTTTCTTT	CASSEAQFGGRYTEAFF
TRBV13	few	TRBD2	TRBJ2-2	TGTGCCAGCAGCCTAGGACTAGCGAACACCGGGGAGCTGTTTTTT	CASSLGLANTGELFF
TRBV6-2/TRBV6-3	.	.	TRBJ1-6	TGTGCCAGCAGCTCCCCTCCGGGAGGGAATTCACCCCTCCACTTT	CASSSPPGGNSPLHF
TRBV11-2	.	.	TRBJ2-7	TGTGCCAGCACCTTTAATACCGGGGAACAATCGACCTCCTACGAGCAGTACTTC	CASTFNTGEQSTSYEQYF
TRBV7-2	.	.	TRBJ2-1	TGTGCCAGCAGCCCCCGGACTATCCACAATGAGCAGTTCTTC	CASSPRTIHNEQFF
TRBV5-1	few	.	TRBJ1-2	TGCGCCAGCAGCTCAAATCAGAGGGGACCGGCCCTTTATGGCTACACCTTC	CASSSNQRGPALYGYTF
TRBV9	few	TRBD2	TRBJ2-1	TGTGCCAGCAGCGGGATCGGGCTAGCGGAATACAATGAGCAGTTCTTC	CASSGIGLAEYNEQFF
TRBV20-1	few	TRBD2	TRBJ2-5	TGCAGTGCTTCCGGGGGGTACCAAGAGACCCAGTACTTC	CSASGGYQETQYF
TRBV3-1	few	.	TRBJ1-4	TGTGCCAGCACCGACTTGACAGCAACTAATGAAAAACTGTTTTTT	CASTDLTATNEKLFF
TRBV20-1	few	.	TRBJ1-1	TGCAGTGCTAGAGTCAGAAGTTTGAACACTGAAGCTTTCTTT	CSARVRSLNTEAFF
TRBV7-9	.	.	TRBJ1-2	TGTGCCAGCACCCATAGGGCCACACTTCCGGCGTATGGTGGCTACACCTTC	CASTHRATLPAYGGYTF
TRBV27	few	.	TRBJ2-6	TGTGCCAGCAGTTCCGGTCTGGGGGCCAACGTCCTGACTTTC	CASSSGLGANVLTF
TRBV9	few	.	TRBJ2-1	TGTGCCAGCAGCCCACGACAAAGGCAGTTCTTC	CASSPRQRQFF
TRBV6-1	few	.	TRBJ2-1	TGTGCCAGCAGTGAACCAGGTAATGAGCAGTTCTTC	CASSEPGNEQFF
TRBV7-6	many	TRBD1	TRBJ2-5	TGTGCCAGCAGCTCCCAACCCTCGACAGGGTATAAGGAGACCCAGTACTTC	CASSSQPSTGYKETQYF
TRBV7-3	few	TRBD2	TRBJ2-4	TGTGCCAGCAGCCGAGTCTCAACTAGCGGGGGGGCCCCGGGAGCCAAAAACATTCAGTACTTC	CASSRVSTSGGAPGAKNIQYF
TRBV6-5	.	.	TRBJ1-2	TGTGCCAGCAGTTATTCTCGGACCAGCTATGGCTACACCTTC	CASSYSRTSYGYTF
TRBV6-5	few	.	TRBJ1-2	TGTGCCAGCAGTTACGGGGGGGCTGACTATGGCTACACCTTC	CASSYGGADYGYTF
TRBV7-6	.	.	TRBJ1-1	TGTGCCAGCAGCCTCTTTATGAACACTGAAGCTTTCTTT	CASSLFMNTEAFF
TRBV7-2	.	.	TRBJ2-1	TGTGCCAGCAGCCTCCCGGGGCGAGAACGGTTCTTC	CASSLPGRERFF
TRBV6-5	.	.	TRBJ1-4	TGTGCCAGCAGTTACCTCCGGGGGAATGAAAAACTGTTTTTT	CASSYLRGNEKLFF
TRBV6-2/TRBV6-3	.	.	TRBJ1-5	TGTGCCAGCAGACCCCGGGGTAACCAAGTGAATAGCAATCAGCCCCAGCATTTT	CASRPRGNQVNSNQPQHF
TRBV9	few	.	TRBJ2-4	TGTGCCAGCAGCGCAGGCCCCGGGGGCGCGGACATTCAGTACTTC	CASSAGPGGADIQYF
TRBV6-5	many	.	TRBJ1-1	TGTGCCAGCAGTTACTCCAGGGTGGCTGAAGCTTTCTTT	CASSYSRVAEAFF
TRBV9	many	TRBD1	TRBJ2-2	TGTGCCAGCAGCGCCTGGGACAGAGCGAACACCGGGGAGCTGTTTTTT	CASSAWDRANTGELFF
TRBV27	.	.	TRBJ1-5	TGTGCCAGCAGTTGGGAAGGTTCTCAGCCCCAGCATTTT	CASSWEGSQPQHF
TRBV9	few	TRBD2	TRBJ2-3	TGTGCCAGCAGCCTTAGCGGGGACCGCACAGATACGCAGTATTTT	CASSLSGDRTDTQYF
TRBV7-9	many	.	TRBJ2-5	TGTGCCAGCAGCTTAGTCCGGCGGGGTCGGGAAGAGACCCAGTACTTC	CASSLVRRGREETQYF
TRBV7-9	.	TRBD2	TRBJ2-1	TGTGCCAGCAGCCCCGGGACTAGCGGGGGAGCCTCCTACAATGAGCAGTTCTTC	CASSPGTSGGASYNEQFF
TRBV5-1	many	.	TRBJ2-2	TGCGCCAGCAGTTTGACCCCCCCCGGGGAGCTGTTTTTT	CASSLTPPGELFF
TRBV4-1	few	.	TRBJ2-3	TGCGCCAGCAGCCAATTGGGTGGGGCGGTAGATACGCAGTATTTT	CASSQLGGAVDTQYF
TRBV7-6	few	TRBD1	TRBJ2-2	TGTGCCAGCAGCTCCGCAGGGGGCTTCACCGGGGAGCTGTTTTTT	CASSSAGGFTGELFF
TRBV4-2	few	TRBD1	TRBJ2-3	TGTGCCAGCAGGACAGGGGAGCTTTTGGATACGCAGTATTTT	CASRTGELLDTQYF
TRBV24-1	few	.	TRBJ2-2	TGTGCCACCAGTGATAGTCCCGCAGGCGGGGAGCTGTTTTTT	CATSDSPAGGELFF
TRBV12-3/TRBV12-4	.	.	TRBJ1-1	TGTGCCAGCAGTCCTCCGGTCGGGGGTTATTGGACTGAAGCTTTCTTT	CASSPPVGGYWTEAFF
TRBV6-5	many	.	TRBJ1-6	TGTGCCAGCAGTCAGGGAGCAGTTCGCTCACCCCTCCACTTT	CASSQGAVRSPLHF